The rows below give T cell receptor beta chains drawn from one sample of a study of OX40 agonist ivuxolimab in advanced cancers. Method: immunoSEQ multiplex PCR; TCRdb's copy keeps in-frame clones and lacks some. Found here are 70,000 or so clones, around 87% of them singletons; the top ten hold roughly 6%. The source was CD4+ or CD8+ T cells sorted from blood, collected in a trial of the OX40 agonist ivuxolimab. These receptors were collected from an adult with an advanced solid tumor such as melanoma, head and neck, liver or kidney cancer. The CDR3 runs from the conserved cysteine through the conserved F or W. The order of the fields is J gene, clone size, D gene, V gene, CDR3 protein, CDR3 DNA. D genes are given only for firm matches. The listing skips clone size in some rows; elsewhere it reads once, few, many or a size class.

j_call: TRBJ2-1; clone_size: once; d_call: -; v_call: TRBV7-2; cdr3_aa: CASSFGQTGKQFF; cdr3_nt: TGTGCCAGCAGCTTCGGGCAGACCGGAAAGCAGTTCTTC
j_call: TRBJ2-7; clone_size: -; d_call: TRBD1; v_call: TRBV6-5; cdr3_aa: CASRYEQGTYEQYF; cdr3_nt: TGTGCCAGCAGATACGAACAGGGGACCTACGAGCAGTACTTC
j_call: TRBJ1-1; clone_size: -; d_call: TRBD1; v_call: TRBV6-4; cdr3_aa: CASSRTGGDTEAFF; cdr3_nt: TGTGCCAGCAGTAGGACAGGGGGCGATACTGAAGCTTTCTTT
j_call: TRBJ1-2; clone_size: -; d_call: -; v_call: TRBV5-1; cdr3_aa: CASSLGGGGYTF; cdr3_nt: TGCGCCAGCAGCTTGGGTGGAGGAGGCTACACCTTC
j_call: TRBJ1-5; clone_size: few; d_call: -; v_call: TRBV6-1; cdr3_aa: CASSESEDYSNQPQHF; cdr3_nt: TGTGCCAGCAGTGAATCGGAGGACTATAGCAATCAGCCCCAGCATTTT
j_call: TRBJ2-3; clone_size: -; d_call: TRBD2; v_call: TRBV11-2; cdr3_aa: CAVGRGGPDTQYF; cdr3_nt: TGTGCCGTGGGACGGGGGGGCCCAGATACGCAGTATTTT
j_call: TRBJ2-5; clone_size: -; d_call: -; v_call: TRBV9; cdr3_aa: CASSVVGGEETQYF; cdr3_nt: TGTGCCAGCAGCGTAGTAGGAGGAGAAGAGACCCAGTACTTC
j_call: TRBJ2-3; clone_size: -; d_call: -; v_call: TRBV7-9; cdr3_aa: CASSSVRGAADTQYF; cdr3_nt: TGTGCCAGCAGCTCAGTTAGGGGGGCCGCAGATACGCAGTATTTT
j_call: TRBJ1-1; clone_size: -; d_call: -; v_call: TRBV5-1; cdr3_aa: CASLQGTNTEAFF; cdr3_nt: TGCGCCAGTCTGCAGGGAACGAACACTGAAGCTTTCTTT
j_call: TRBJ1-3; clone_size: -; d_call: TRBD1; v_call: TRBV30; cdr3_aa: CAWSVGQGQRNTIYF; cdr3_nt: TGTGCCTGGAGTGTAGGACAGGGTCAAAGAAACACCATATATTTT
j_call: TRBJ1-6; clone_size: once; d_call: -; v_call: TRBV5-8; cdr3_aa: CASTLLGRGPYNSPLHF; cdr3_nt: TGTGCCAGCACCCTCCTGGGGAGGGGACCATATAATTCACCCCTCCACTTT
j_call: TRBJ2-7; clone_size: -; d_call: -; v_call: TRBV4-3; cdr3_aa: CASSQDEGMIYEQYF; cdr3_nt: TGCGCCAGCAGCCAAGATGAGGGCATGATCTACGAGCAGTACTTC
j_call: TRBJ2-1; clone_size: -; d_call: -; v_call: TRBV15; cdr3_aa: CATSRQRAPTSEQFF; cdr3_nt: TGTGCCACCAGCAGGCAGAGGGCCCCCACAAGCGAGCAGTTCTTC
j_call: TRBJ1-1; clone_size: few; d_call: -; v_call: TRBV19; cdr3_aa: CASMGPSEAFF; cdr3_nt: TGTGCCAGTATGGGCCCCTCTGAAGCTTTCTTT
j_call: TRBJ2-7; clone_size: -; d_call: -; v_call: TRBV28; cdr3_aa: CASSLWQPTFEQYF; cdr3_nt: TGTGCCAGCAGTTTATGGCAGCCTACGTTCGAGCAGTACTTC
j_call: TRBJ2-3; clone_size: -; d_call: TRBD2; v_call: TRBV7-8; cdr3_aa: CASRDLAGGPDTQYF; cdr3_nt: TGTGCCAGCCGGGACCTAGCGGGAGGCCCAGATACGCAGTATTTT
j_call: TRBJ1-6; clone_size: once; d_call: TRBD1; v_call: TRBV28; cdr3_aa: CASSPTGVNSPLHF; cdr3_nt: TGTGCCAGCAGCCCCACAGGGGTGAATTCACCCCTCCACTTT
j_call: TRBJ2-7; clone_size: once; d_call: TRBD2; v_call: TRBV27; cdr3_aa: CASSLTSGNSYEQYF; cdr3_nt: TGTGCCAGCAGTCTTACTAGCGGGAACTCCTACGAGCAGTACTTC
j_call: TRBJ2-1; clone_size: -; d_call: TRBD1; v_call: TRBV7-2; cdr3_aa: CASSSGTGYYNEQFF; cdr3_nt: TGTGCCAGCAGCTCCGGGACAGGGTACTACAATGAGCAGTTCTTC
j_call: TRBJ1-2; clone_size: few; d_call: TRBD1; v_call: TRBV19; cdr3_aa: CASNRDRGLVGGYTF; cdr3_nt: TGTGCCAGTAACCGGGACAGGGGGCTTGTTGGAGGCTACACCTTC
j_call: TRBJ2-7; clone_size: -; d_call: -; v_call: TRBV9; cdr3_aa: CASSVGPGYEQYF; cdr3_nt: TGTGCCAGCAGCGTAGGGCCAGGCTACGAGCAGTACTTC
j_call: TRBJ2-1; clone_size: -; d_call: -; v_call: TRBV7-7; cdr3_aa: CASSLEGSGSDEQFF; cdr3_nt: TGTGCTAGCAGCTTAGAAGGTAGCGGCTCGGATGAGCAGTTCTTC
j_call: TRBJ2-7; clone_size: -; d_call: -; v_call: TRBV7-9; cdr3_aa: CASSLIGRPVYEQYF; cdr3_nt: TGTGCCAGCAGCTTAATTGGACGGCCAGTCTACGAGCAGTACTTC
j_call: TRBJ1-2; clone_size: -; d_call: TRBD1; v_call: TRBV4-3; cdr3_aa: CASSQAGTGVYGYTF; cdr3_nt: TGCGCCAGCAGCCAAGCGGGAACAGGGGTCTATGGCTACACCTTC
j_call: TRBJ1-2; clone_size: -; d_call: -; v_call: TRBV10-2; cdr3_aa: CASRSGVLDGYTF; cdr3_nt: TGCGCCAGCAGATCCGGCGTCCTTGATGGCTACACCTTC
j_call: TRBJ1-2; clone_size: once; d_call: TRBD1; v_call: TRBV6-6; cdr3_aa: CASSYVRTGGGYTF; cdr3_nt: TGTGCCAGCAGTTACGTGAGGACAGGGGGTGGCTACACCTTC
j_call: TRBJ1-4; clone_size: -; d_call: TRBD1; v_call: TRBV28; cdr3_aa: CASSFRGGVTGEKLFF; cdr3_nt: TGTGCCAGCAGTTTCAGGGGGGGGGTCACTGGTGAAAAACTGTTTTTT
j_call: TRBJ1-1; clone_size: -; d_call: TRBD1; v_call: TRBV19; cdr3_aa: CASTWGQGQAEAFF; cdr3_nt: TGTGCCAGTACCTGGGGACAGGGTCAAGCTGAAGCTTTCTTT
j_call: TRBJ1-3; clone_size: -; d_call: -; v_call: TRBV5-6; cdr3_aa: CASSGVVRGTTTSGNTIYF; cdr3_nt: TGTGCCAGCAGCGGGGTTGTGCGGGGGACCACCACCTCTGGAAACACCATATATTTT
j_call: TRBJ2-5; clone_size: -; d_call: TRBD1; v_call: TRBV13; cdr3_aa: CASSYLQGNQETQYF; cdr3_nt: TGTGCCAGCAGCTATTTACAGGGGAACCAAGAGACCCAGTACTTC
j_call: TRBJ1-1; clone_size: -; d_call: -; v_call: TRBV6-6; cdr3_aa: CATEEGTEAFF; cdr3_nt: TGTGCCACCGAGGAGGGTACTGAAGCTTTCTTT
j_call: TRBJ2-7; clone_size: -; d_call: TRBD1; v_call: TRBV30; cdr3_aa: CAWTPGQRFYEQYF; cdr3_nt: TGTGCCTGGACACCGGGACAGCGCTTCTACGAGCAGTACTTC
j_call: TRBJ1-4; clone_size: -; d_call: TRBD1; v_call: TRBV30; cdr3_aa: CAWSVGTVATNEKLFF; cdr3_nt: TGTGCCTGGAGTGTGGGGACAGTTGCAACTAATGAAAAACTGTTTTTT
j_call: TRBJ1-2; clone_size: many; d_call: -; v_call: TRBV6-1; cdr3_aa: CASSTGREGYTF; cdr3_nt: TGTGCCAGCAGTACCGGGAGGGAAGGCTACACCTTC
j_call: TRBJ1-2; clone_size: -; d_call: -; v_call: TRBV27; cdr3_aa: CASSRIPQGTYGYTF; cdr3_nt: TGTGCCAGCAGCCGCATCCCGCAGGGGACCTATGGCTACACCTTC
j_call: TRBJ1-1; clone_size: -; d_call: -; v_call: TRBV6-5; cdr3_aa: CASSYGGENTEAFF; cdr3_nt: TGTGCCAGCAGTTACGGCGGCGAGAACACTGAAGCTTTCTTT
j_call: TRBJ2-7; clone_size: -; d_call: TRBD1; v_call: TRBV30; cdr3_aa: CAWSVVDRAHEQYF; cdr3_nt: TGTGCCTGGAGTGTGGTCGACAGGGCCCACGAGCAGTACTTC
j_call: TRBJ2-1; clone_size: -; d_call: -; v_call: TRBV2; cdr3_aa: CARTHSYNEQFF; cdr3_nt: TGTGCCAGGACCCATTCCTACAATGAGCAGTTCTTC
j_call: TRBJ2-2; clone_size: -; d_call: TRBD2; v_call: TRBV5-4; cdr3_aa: CASSLYLAGNTGELFF; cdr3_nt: TGTGCCAGCAGCTTGTACCTAGCGGGGAACACCGGGGAGCTGTTTTTT
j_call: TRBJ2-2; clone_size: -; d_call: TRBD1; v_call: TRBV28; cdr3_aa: CASSPGTVNTGELFF; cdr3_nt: TGTGCCAGCAGTCCAGGGACAGTGAACACCGGGGAGCTGTTTTTT
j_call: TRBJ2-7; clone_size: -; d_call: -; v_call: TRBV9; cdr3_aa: CASSVEAQMYEQYF; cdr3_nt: TGTGCCAGCAGCGTAGAAGCACAGATGTACGAGCAGTACTTC
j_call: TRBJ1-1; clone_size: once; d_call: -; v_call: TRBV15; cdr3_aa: CATSSPSLQGGDTEAFF; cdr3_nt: TGTGCCACCAGCAGCCCCTCTCTCCAGGGAGGAGACACTGAAGCTTTCTTT
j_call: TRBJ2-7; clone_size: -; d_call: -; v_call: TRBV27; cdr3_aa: CASSLKKSSYEQYF; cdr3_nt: TGTGCCAGCAGTTTAAAAAAAAGCTCCTACGAGCAGTACTTC